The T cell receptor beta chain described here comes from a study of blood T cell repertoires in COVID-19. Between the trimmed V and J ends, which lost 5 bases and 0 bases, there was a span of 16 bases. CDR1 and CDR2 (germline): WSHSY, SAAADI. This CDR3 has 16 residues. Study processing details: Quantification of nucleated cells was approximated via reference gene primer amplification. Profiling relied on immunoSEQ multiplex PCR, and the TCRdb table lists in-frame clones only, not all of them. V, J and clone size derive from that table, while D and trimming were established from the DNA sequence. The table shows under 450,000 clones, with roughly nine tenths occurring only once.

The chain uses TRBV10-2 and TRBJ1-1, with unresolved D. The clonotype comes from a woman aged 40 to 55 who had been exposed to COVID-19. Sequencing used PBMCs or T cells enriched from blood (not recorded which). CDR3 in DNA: TGCGCCAGCAGTAAGGCAGCGGCCCTGATGAACACTGAAGCTTTCTTT. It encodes CASSKAAALMNTEAFF.